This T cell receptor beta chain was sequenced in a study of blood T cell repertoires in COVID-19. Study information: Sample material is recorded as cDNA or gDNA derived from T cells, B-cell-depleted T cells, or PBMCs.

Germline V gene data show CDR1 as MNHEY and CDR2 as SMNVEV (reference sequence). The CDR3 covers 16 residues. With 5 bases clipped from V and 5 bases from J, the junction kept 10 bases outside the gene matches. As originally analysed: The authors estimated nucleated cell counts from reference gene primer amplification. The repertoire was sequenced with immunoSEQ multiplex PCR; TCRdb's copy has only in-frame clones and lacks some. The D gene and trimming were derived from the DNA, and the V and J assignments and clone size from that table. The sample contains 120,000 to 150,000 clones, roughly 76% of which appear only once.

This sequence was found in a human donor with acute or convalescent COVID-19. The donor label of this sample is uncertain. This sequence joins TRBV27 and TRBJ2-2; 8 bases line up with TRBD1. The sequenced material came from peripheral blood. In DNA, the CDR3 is TGTGCCAGCAGTAACCGGAGGACAGGGTATACCGGGGAGCTGTTTTTT. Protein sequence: CASSNRRTGYTGELFF.